This TCR beta chain was documented in a study of cytomegalovirus exposure and HLA in healthy donors. The repertoire was sequenced with immunoSEQ multiplex PCR; TCRdb's copy has only in-frame clones and lacks some. Of 200,000 to 250,000 clones in the sample, 75% to 95% were seen once. Details on this clone: What it binds is unknown.

CDR1 and CDR2 (germline): MNHNS, SASEGT. The CDR3 covers 13 residues. Trimming removed 0 bases from V and 5 bases from J, with 5 bases in between. Overall study results and limits: Per published reports, the classifier diagnosed cytomegalovirus status with high specificity and sensitivity. The authors listed roughly 150 TCR beta chains as cytomegalovirus-associated. Through in vitro validation, a few CMV-associated chains were shown to be specific for CMV antigens.

The donors belonged to the roughly 110-subject validation cohort, separate from the roughly 670-subject first cohort. The chain carries TRBV6-1 and TRBJ1-5; D gene ambiguous. The source of this sequence is a woman aged 18-29 years in good health and CMV-seronegative. Source material: PBMCs. In DNA, the CDR3 is TGTGCCAGCAGTGAAGCGGGAGATCAGCCCCAGCATTTT. This translates into CASSEAGDQPQHF.